Listed here is a single T cell receptor (beta chain). This CDR3 is also generated by other DNA sequences in the sample. This record comes from a study of blood T cell repertoires in COVID-19. Study at large: PBMCs, B-cell-depleted T cells, or T cells were the source of the cDNA or gDNA that made up the material.

Clinical history as reported by participants underpinned cohort assignment. This CDR3 contains 15 residues. CDR1 is LGHDT, CDR2 YNNKEL, per germline (reference sequence). Trimming removed 1 base at V and 2 bases at J, with 8 bases between. Original handling: Amplified reference gene primers provided the basis for estimating nucleated cell counts. Data came from immunoSEQ multiplex PCR; TCRdb stores just in-frame clones and leaves some out. V, J and clone size are those of that table, while D and trimming were read from the DNA. The table includes approximately 300,000 clones, 85% detected once. The origin of this receptor is a woman aged 25 to 39 who had been exposed to COVID-19. Sequenced material: PBMCs or T cells enriched from blood (not recorded which). The chain has TRBV3-1 (or the pseudogene TRBV3-2) and TRBJ2-2; maybe TRBD1 (6 bases). DNA of the CDR3: TGTGCCAGCAGCCAAGGGACAGCAAACACCGGGGAGCTGTTTTTT. Residues: CASSQGTANTGELFF.